This TCR beta chain is drawn from a study of cytomegalovirus exposure and HLA in healthy donors. Study context: Of the donors genotyped, several hundred in all, about 80% fell in the Caucasian-associated ancestry cluster.

Broader study findings: In a later analysis, across HLA loci, associated TCR counts were highest for DRB1, lowest for HLA-C.

Germline CDR1 and CDR2: SQVTM and ANQGSEA. The CDR3 spans 17 residues. As concerns this clone: Its antigen is unidentified. The junction departs from the called germline gene at one end, perhaps through a read error.

With 60 Vbeta and 13 Jbeta primers, the PCR was carried out. TCRdb keeps only in-frame clones here, not all; method: immunoSEQ multiplex PCR. The repertoire holds fewer than 200,000 clones, with 80% to 90% as singletons. Sequenced material: PBMCs. This clonotype was sampled from a girl aged 2 to 9 in good health and CMV-seropositive. The chain has TRBV29-1 and TRBJ2-2; 13 positions agree with TRBD2. This chain's CDR3 is CSVDLTSGGPGTGGLFF. The CDR3 region has the DNA TGCAGCGTTGACCTGACTAGCGGGGGGCCGGGTACCGGGGGGCTGTTTTTT.